These 12 T cell receptor beta chains originate from one sample sequenced in a study of T cells in Graves' hyperthyroidism and ophthalmopathy. Authors of the study amplified TCR beta CDR3 regions from RNA transcripts. TCR CDR3 underwent first-round RT-PCR with the HTBI primer set. One entry per CDR3 protein results from TCRdb running MiXCR on the multiplex PCR reads. The sample comprises 200,000 to 250,000 distinct CDR3 sequences, almost 25% of which are singletons, and 35% to 40% rests with the top ten. Material: blood. These receptors were taken from a middle-aged woman with Graves' ophthalmopathy.

This clonotype was picked up many times. The chain carries TRBV28 and TRBJ1-3; D is uncertain. V gave up 9 bases and J gave up 4 bases, with 13 bases separating them. In germline, CDR1 is MDHEN, CDR2 SYDVKM. CDR3 length: 13 amino acids. The DNA for the CDR3 is TGTGCCAGTAACCAAGAGTCCGGAAACACCATATATTTT. It codes for CASNQESGNTIYF.

This clonotype was recorded many times. This rearrangement joins TRBV3-1 to TRBJ2-7; 7 nucleotides line up with TRBD2. Germline CDR1 and CDR2: LGHDT and YNNKEL (reference sequence). This CDR3 region has 16 residues. The junction had 5 bases not matched to a gene; V was cut back by 0 bases and J by 0 bases. The CDR3 spells CASSQDPSGNSYEQYF. DNA of the CDR3: TGTGCCAGCAGCCAAGACCCTAGCGGCAACTCCTACGAGCAGTACTTC.

There are many counts of this clonotype. The chain is built from TRBV11-2 and TRBJ2-7; TRBD2 aligns across 9 bases. Germline V gene data show CDR1 as SGHAT and CDR2 as FQNNGV. V was pared by 4 bases and J by 1 base, with 2 bases of the junction left unmatched. There are 14 residues in the CDR3. In DNA form, the CDR3 reads TGTGCCAGCAGCTCGAGCGGGAGGTCCTACGAGCAGTACTTC. This encodes CASSSSGRSYEQYF.

This clonotype was seen many times. In DNA form, the CDR3 reads TGTGCCAGCAGTACTGACGGTAGCTCTAACTATGGCTACACCTTC. Its protein is CASSTDGSSNYGYTF. J is TRBJ1-2 and V is TRBV28; no reliable D call. The CDR3 runs to 15 residues. The ends were cut back, 5 bases at V and 0 bases at J, with 13 bases in the middle. Germline values: CDR1 MDHEN, CDR2 SYDVKM.

CDR3 residues: CASSAKRGGPREAFF. CDR3 DNA sequence: TGTGCCAGTAGTGCCAAACGAGGGGGGCCCAGGGAAGCTTTCTTT. This rearrangement joins TRBV19 to TRBJ1-1; D might be TRBD1 (6 bases). CDR1 is LNHDA, CDR2 SQIVND, per germline (reference sequence). Trimming left V 5 bases short and J 8 bases short, with 21 bases between. The CDR3 is 15 residues long.

The sample holds many counts of this clonotype. The genes are TRBV20-1 and TRBJ1-1; D unclear. The CDR3 is 10 residues long. The germline V and J ends were trimmed by 3 bases and 7 bases, with 6 bases remaining between them. In germline, CDR1 is DFQATT, CDR2 SNEGSKA (reference sequence). The CDR3 loop is CSASADEAFF. In DNA form, the CDR3 reads TGCAGTGCTAGTGCAGATGAAGCTTTCTTT.

This clonotype came up many times. With a much larger clone just one base away, this may be a read error. The CDR3 end shows no conserved phenylalanine or tryptophan, and so a read error is likely. V usage is TRBV6-1 and J usage is TRBJ1-1; no reliable D call. V was clipped by 1 base and J by 10 bases, with 10 bases between them. The CDR3 runs to 12 residues. The germline V gene has CDR1 MNHNS and CDR2 SASEGT. CDR3 sequence reads: CASSEVPSGAFS. DNA of the CDR3: TGTGCCAGCAGTGAAGTGCCCTCCGGAGCTTTCTCT.

This clonotype was counted ten times or more. The V and J genes are TRBV28 and TRBJ1-2; a possible D gene is TRBD1 (5 bases). V lost 6 bases and J lost 8, with 16 bases in between. Germline V lookup: CDR1 MDHEN, CDR2 SYDVKM. The CDR3 has 13 residues. CDR3 sequence: CASSLEGQQGYTF. The CDR3 nucleotides are TGTGCCAGCAGCCTAGAGGGGCAGCAGGGCTACACCTTC.

The rearrangement uses TRBV29-1 and TRBJ1-3; TRBD1 agrees at 7 bases. This CDR3 comprises 13 residues. Germline CDR1 SQVTM, CDR2 ANQGSEA. The V segment lost 5 bases and the J segment 4 bases; nucleotides outside the gene matches: 5. In DNA form, the CDR3 reads TGCAGCGTTCAACAGGGGCAAGGAAACACCATATATTTT. Translating gives CSVQQGQGNTIYF.

The CDR3 spells CSVGGLGGYEQYF. In DNA, the CDR3 is TGCAGCGTAGGGGGACTAGGAGGCTACGAGCAGTACTTC. The chain uses TRBV29-1 and TRBJ2-7, with 8 bases that match TRBD2. Germline V gene data show CDR1 as SQVTM and CDR2 as ANQGSEA. The CDR3 is 13 residues long. V dropped 6 bases and J dropped 3; count of bases not matched to a gene: 7.

This clonotype was found many times. The chain is built from TRBV14 and TRBJ2-5; no reliable D call. Germline V CDR1 and CDR2: SGHDN, FVKESK. The ends were cut back, 4 bases at V and 0 bases at J, with 6 bases in the middle. The CDR3 extends over 13 amino acids. As DNA, the CDR3 is TGTGCCAGCAGCCCCCGGTACCAAGAGACCCAGTACTTC. Amino acid sequence: CASSPRYQETQYF.

This clonotype has ten or more counts. The chain recombines TRBV5-1 with TRBJ2-7; D tentatively reads TRBD1 or TRBD2 (5 bases each). Germline values: CDR1 SGHRS, CDR2 YFSETQ. This CDR3 region has 15 residues. With 4 bases removed from V and 1 base from J, the gap between germline ends came to 15 bases. CDR3 protein: CASSGIPGPSYEQYF. CDR3 sequence (DNA): TGCGCCAGCAGCGGAATACCGGGACCATCCTACGAGCAGTACTTC.